Listed below are T cell receptor beta chains from one sample, sequenced in a study of cytomegalovirus exposure and HLA in healthy donors. TCRdb's table, derived via immunoSEQ multiplex PCR, lists solely in-frame clones and lacks some. The table lists approximately 88,000 clones, roughly three fifths of them singletons. The sample was PBMCs. All receptors come from a man in his fifties or sixties in good health and CMV-seronegative. Each CDR3 is given with its conserved first and last residue. The D gene is left open where the match is weak. Some rows have no size entry. The others give once, few or many, or a class for an expanded clone.

>TRBV7-9|-|TRBJ1-4|TRBD1
TGTGCCAGCAGCTTAGGACAGGGCACGGATAATGAAAAACTGCTTTTT
CASSLGQGTDNEKLLF
>TRBV19|-|TRBJ2-3|TRBD1
TGTGCCAGTAGTATCGGGTCAGGGGGATTAAATACGCAGTATTTT
CASSIGSGGLNTQYF
>TRBV5-1|few|TRBJ2-1|TRBD1
TGCGCCAGCAGCCTCAACTCCGGGACAGGATACAATGAGCAGTTCTTC
CASSLNSGTGYNEQFF
>TRBV12-2|-|TRBJ2-3|-
TGTGCAAGTCGCTTAGTGCTAGCGGGAGATACGCAGTATTTT
CASRLVLAGDTQYF
>TRBV5-6|few|TRBJ1-6|-
TGTGCCAGCAGCTTGGTGGACTCAGGTGGAAATTCACCCCTCCACTTT
CASSLVDSGGNSPLHF
>TRBV7-2|few|TRBJ2-7|TRBD2
TGTGCCAGCAGCCTATGGACTAGCGGGGGCGTCTACGAGCAGTACTTC
CASSLWTSGGVYEQYF
>TRBV30|-|TRBJ2-3|TRBD1
TGTGCCTGGAGTCCGACAGGGTGGCCCACAGATACGCAGTATTTT
CAWSPTGWPTDTQYF
>TRBV11-2|few|TRBJ1-1|TRBD1
TGTGCCAGCAGCAAGTTACAGGGGCCTCAGAACACTGAAGCTTTCTTT
CASSKLQGPQNTEAFF
>TRBV7-7|-|TRBJ1-1|-
TGTGCCAGCAGCTTAACAGCGAACACTGAAGCTTTCTTT
CASSLTANTEAFF
>TRBV11-3|few|TRBJ1-2|-
TGTGCCAGCAGCTTAGATCTAAGGGGAAACTATGGCTACACCTTC
CASSLDLRGNYGYTF
>TRBV6-5|-|TRBJ2-7|TRBD1
TGTGCCAGCAGTCTCACCCCGGACAGGCGCGAGCAGTACTTC
CASSLTPDRREQYF
>TRBV29-1|-|TRBJ2-7|TRBD1
TGCAGCGTTTCCAGGGGGTATTCCTACGAGCAGTACTTC
CSVSRGYSYEQYF
>TRBV7-2|few|TRBJ1-2|TRBD1
TGTGCCAGCAGCTCGGGACAGGGTTATGGCTACACCTTC
CASSSGQGYGYTF
>TRBV11-3|once|TRBJ1-2|-
TGTGCCAGCAGCTTAGAGCAGAACTATGGCTACACCTTC
CASSLEQNYGYTF
>TRBV28|-|TRBJ1-5|TRBD1
TGTGCCAGCAGTTTTCCGGGACAGGGGGATCATCAGCCCCAGCATTTT
CASSFPGQGDHQPQHF
>TRBV5-1|-|TRBJ2-1|-
TGCGCCAGCAGCTTCGGAGAGGGGGATGAGCAGTTCTTC
CASSFGEGDEQFF
>TRBV7-6|-|TRBJ1-4|TRBD1
TGTGCCAGCAGCTTGGGACAGGGGAATGAAAAACTGTTTTTT
CASSLGQGNEKLFF
>TRBV11-2|-|TRBJ2-7|TRBD1
TGTGCCAGCAGCTCTACACAGGGGGCGCAAGAGCAGTACTTC
CASSSTQGAQEQYF
>TRBV14|-|TRBJ1-1|-
TGTGCCAGCAGCCAAGATTTAATCGGAGATAACACTGAAGCTTTCTTT
CASSQDLIGDNTEAFF
>TRBV5-1|-|TRBJ1-4|-
TGCGCCAGCAGCTTGGGCGCTAACAATGAAAAACTGTTTTTT
CASSLGANNEKLFF